A selection of T cell receptor beta chains follows, all from one sample in a study of cytomegalovirus exposure and HLA in healthy donors. The method was immunoSEQ multiplex PCR; TCRdb's version includes in-frame clones alone and lacks a portion of them. Counted here are 100,000 to 150,000 clones, around 94% occurring once; the ten biggest clones make up under 1.5%. Specimen: PBMCs. The receptors shown here come from a woman aged 18-35 years in good health and CMV-seronegative. Both conserved end residues are part of each CDR3. The D gene is left open where the match is weak. Size tells how often a clone was seen (once, few, many) or the class of an expanded clone, and some rows leave it out.

D: .
size: .
J: TRBJ1-5
V: TRBV19
CDR3: CASSSRGEGSNQPQHF

D: TRBD1
size: .
J: TRBJ1-2
V: TRBV18
CDR3: CASSRGGQGGIYGYTF

D: .
size: few
J: TRBJ2-1
V: TRBV11-2
CDR3: CASSLATQYQLNEQFF

D: TRBD1
size: .
J: TRBJ2-1
V: TRBV7-2
CDR3: CASSRGQNNEQFF

D: TRBD2
size: .
J: TRBJ2-7
V: TRBV29-1
CDR3: CSVGTSGNEQYF

D: TRBD2
size: .
J: TRBJ2-3
V: TRBV9
CDR3: CASSGSGSGTDTQYF

D: .
size: .
J: TRBJ1-4
V: TRBV2
CDR3: CASSDSIQPFIPTNEKLFF

D: .
size: .
J: TRBJ1-1
V: TRBV2
CDR3: CASNPGHAAFF

D: .
size: .
J: TRBJ1-2
V: TRBV5-6
CDR3: CASGAGNYGYTF

D: .
size: .
J: TRBJ1-1
V: TRBV30
CDR3: CAWRRGSTEAFF

D: TRBD1
size: once
J: TRBJ2-7
V: TRBV9
CDR3: CASSVGQGPYEQYF

D: .
size: .
J: TRBJ2-6
V: TRBV18
CDR3: CASSLGVHGANVLTF

D: TRBD2
size: .
J: TRBJ2-1
V: TRBV28
CDR3: CASSFTTSGVNEQFF

D: .
size: .
J: TRBJ1-4
V: TRBV6-6
CDR3: CASSYAAPTNEKLFF

D: TRBD1
size: .
J: TRBJ2-4
V: TRBV14
CDR3: CASSQRDSGNIQYF

D: .
size: .
J: TRBJ1-2
V: TRBV7-2
CDR3: CASSLTGSNRYGYTF

D: .
size: .
J: TRBJ2-2
V: TRBV2
CDR3: CASKGQGLNTGELFF

D: .
size: .
J: TRBJ2-5
V: TRBV27
CDR3: CASSLLSRRETQYF

D: TRBD1
size: .
J: TRBJ2-7
V: TRBV7-8
CDR3: CASCPDRLAYEQYF

D: TRBD2
size: .
J: TRBJ2-1
V: TRBV4-1
CDR3: CASSLEAGISYNEQFF

D: .
size: .
J: TRBJ1-2
V: TRBV5-1
CDR3: CASSLAVDTNYGYTF

D: TRBD1
size: once
J: TRBJ1-1
V: TRBV6-5
CDR3: CASSLWTGADTEAFF

D: .
size: .
J: TRBJ2-3
V: TRBV5-1
CDR3: CASSSQVSGTDTQYF

D: TRBD1
size: once
J: TRBJ1-2
V: TRBV2
CDR3: CASSGLGQGDGYTF

D: TRBD2
size: once
J: TRBJ2-1
V: TRBV27
CDR3: CASRTEAGGPYNEQFF

D: .
size: .
J: TRBJ1-1
V: TRBV2
CDR3: CASSEFPGTEAFF

D: .
size: .
J: TRBJ2-7
V: TRBV2
CDR3: CASGNLLYEQYF

D: TRBD1
size: .
J: TRBJ1-2
V: TRBV19
CDR3: CASSIGQGARSGGYTF

D: TRBD1
size: .
J: TRBJ2-7
V: TRBV9
CDR3: CASSIGQGMSYEQYF

D: TRBD1
size: .
J: TRBJ2-7
V: TRBV6-1
CDR3: CASRRQGGTYEQYF

D: .
size: .
J: TRBJ1-2
V: TRBV7-9
CDR3: CASSLGLIYGYTF

D: .
size: once
J: TRBJ1-1
V: TRBV30
CDR3: CAWSVLLGGRDEAFF

D: TRBD1
size: .
J: TRBJ1-5
V: TRBV30
CDR3: CAWGTASNQPQHF

D: .
size: .
J: TRBJ1-1
V: TRBV6-6
CDR3: CASHQGQSITEAFF

D: .
size: .
J: TRBJ2-6
V: TRBV7-2
CDR3: CASSRRRPSGANVLTF

D: .
size: .
J: TRBJ1-4
V: TRBV6-1
CDR3: CASSETREKLFF

D: .
size: .
J: TRBJ1-1
V: TRBV27
CDR3: CASSTNPGVYMNTEAFF

D: .
size: .
J: TRBJ1-1
V: TRBV4-1
CDR3: CASSLTPGRNTEAFF

D: TRBD2
size: .
J: TRBJ2-3
V: TRBV9
CDR3: CASSVAGGAADTQYF

D: TRBD1
size: .
J: TRBJ1-1
V: TRBV5-1
CDR3: CASSFKQGDTEAFF

D: .
size: .
J: TRBJ2-5
V: TRBV5-1
CDR3: CASSLRAGQETQYF

D: .
size: .
J: TRBJ1-1
V: TRBV11-1
CDR3: CASSFDRNTEAFF

D: .
size: .
J: TRBJ1-2
V: TRBV10-3
CDR3: CAISEQGDGYTF

D: TRBD1
size: .
J: TRBJ2-3
V: TRBV4-1
CDR3: CASSQDPGGQGVSDTQYF

D: .
size: .
J: TRBJ2-2
V: TRBV7-3
CDR3: CASKPGVNTGELFF

D: TRBD2
size: .
J: TRBJ2-1
V: TRBV11-1
CDR3: CASSLYSGGAGEQFF